This TCR beta chain is from a study of T cell responses to AZD1222 COVID-19 vaccine. The data were produced by immunoSEQ multiplex PCR, yet TCRdb's version contains in-frame clones alone and is incomplete. The sample lists about 77,000 clones, roughly 90% seen once, with approximately 4.5% in the top ten. About this clone: What it binds is unknown.

General observations from the study: The study found Spike-specific TCR breadth and depth rose after two AZD1222 doses. At 160-218 and 743-854, vaccine-associated CD4 TCRs were dominant, and they spanned spike. Reportedly, nearly half of unique spike TCRs recognized epitopes outside B.1.351/B.1.1.7 mutations.

Material: peripheral blood, obtained 28 days after the second AZD1222 dose. The source of this sequence is an adult who received the AZD1222 COVID-19 vaccine.

CDR3: CASSFYRTSEEEKLFF. In DNA, the CDR3 is TGTGCCAGCAGTTTCTACCGGACTTCCGAGGAGGAAAAACTGTTTTTT. The chain employs TRBV27 and TRBJ1-4; no reliable D call. Germline V gene data show CDR1 as MNHEY and CDR2 as SMNVEV (reference sequence). This CDR3 comprises 16 residues. V lost 3 bases, J lost 8 bases, and 19 bases lay in between.